One sample yielded the 29 T cell receptor beta chains listed below, sequenced in a study of response to subunit inactivated influenza vaccine. TCRdb used MiXCR to reprocess the RT-PCR reads, holding one entry per CDR3 protein. The table shows around 540,000 distinct CDR3 sequences, with approximately 10% occurring only once. The sequencing here drew on PBMCs from blood, taken on the day of vaccination. These receptors all stem from a man in his forties or fifties who received an inactivated influenza vaccine.

This chain uses TRBV7-2 with TRBJ2-2; TRBD1 matches 10 bases. Germline lookup yields CDR1 SGHTA and CDR2 FQGNSA. Trimming cost V 1 base and J 3 bases; bases outside gene matches: 5. The CDR3 is 17 residues long. The CDR3 bases are TGTGCCAGCAGCTTAGTAGGGACAGGGGTTTACACCGGGGAGCTGTTTTTT. This encodes CASSLVGTGVYTGELFF.

The rearrangement links TRBV7-2 to TRBJ2-1, with D possibly matching TRBD1 (7 bases). Trimming left V 4 bases short and J 4 bases short, with 17 bases between. CDR1 is SGHTA, CDR2 FQGNSA, per germline. The CDR3 has 16 amino acids. CDR3 nucleotides: TGTGCCAGCAGCTCATCTGGGGGGACAGTTTACAATGAGCAGTTCTTC. Its protein product is CASSSSGGTVYNEQFF.

This clonotype occurred a few times. The rearrangement uses TRBV10-3 and TRBJ2-5, with D perhaps TRBD1 (6 bases). The CDR3 extends over 13 amino acids. The ends were cut back, 8 bases at V and 0 bases at J, with 10 bases in the middle. The germline V gene encodes CDR1 ENHRY and CDR2 SYGVKD. In DNA form, the CDR3 reads TGTGCCATCCAAGGGGACAACCAAGAGACCCAGTACTTC. Protein: CAIQGDNQETQYF.

The chain employs TRBV20-1 and TRBJ2-2; TRBD2 might be the D (6 bases). Per germline, CDR1 DFQATT and CDR2 SNEGSKA (reference sequence). Trimming took off 0 bases at V and 4 bases at J, with 18 bases between the two ends. The CDR3 loop spans 17 amino acids. The CDR3 region is CSARDRGGAGGTGELFF. CDR3 DNA sequence: TGCAGTGCTAGAGATAGAGGCGGGGCGGGTGGCACCGGGGAGCTGTTTTTT.

This clonotype was observed at least ten times. The J gene is TRBJ2-3, the V gene TRBV7-2; 9 nucleotides agree with TRBD2. The germline gives CDR1 SGHTA, CDR2 FQGNSA. There are 13 residues in the CDR3. V lost 1 base to trimming and J lost 11 bases; unmatched junction nucleotides: 4. The CDR3 is CASSLVSAGGQYF. The CDR3 DNA reads as TGTGCCAGCAGCTTAGTGTCAGCGGGAGGGCAGTATTTT.

This clonotype was seen ten or more times. The chain employs TRBV5-1 and TRBJ2-1, with 7 bases aligning to TRBD1. Germline V gene lookup returns CDR1 SGHRS and CDR2 YFSETQ. Losses at the gene ends were 0 bases for V and 9 bases for J; bases not matched to a gene: 3. The CDR3 runs to 13 residues. In DNA, the CDR3 is TGCGCCAGCAGCTTGGGACAGGGCGTTGAGCAGTTCTTC. Its protein product is CASSLGQGVEQFF.

Points on this clonotype: Sequence at one end of the junction differs from germline and may be a read error. This chain links TRBV7-3 with TRBJ2-3; D assignment may be TRBD1 or TRBD2 (5 bases each). Germline V gene lookup returns CDR1 SGHTA and CDR2 FQGTGA. The CDR3 covers 12 residues. The CDR3 DNA reads TGTGCCAGCAGCTTAGCCGGGACGGATCAAAATTTT. It translates to CASSLAGTDQNF.

As for this clonotype: A read error may be the cause here, since a much bigger clone is one base away. This CDR3 is CASSEYRTGSPWWVDFF. In DNA, the CDR3 is TGTGCCAGCAGTGAATACCGAACAGGCTCCCCATGGTGGGTGGATTTCTTC. V gene TRBV25-1 combines with J gene TRBJ2-1; a possible D gene is TRBD1 (5 bases). This CDR3 has 17 amino acids. Germline-derived CDR1 and CDR2 are MGHDK and SYGVNS. The germline V and J ends were trimmed by 0 bases and 16 bases, with 28 bases remaining between them.

The genes are TRBV2 and TRBJ2-3; D may correspond to TRBD1 or TRBD2 (6 bases each). Germline loops: CDR1 SNHLY, CDR2 FYNNEI. V was trimmed by 7 bases and J by 4 bases, leaving 9 bases between them. This CDR3 has 12 residues. The CDR3 sequence: CASIGGPDTQYF. As DNA, the CDR3 is TGTGCCAGCATCGGGGGCCCAGATACGCAGTATTTT.

The chain uses TRBV7-9 and TRBJ2-5; D may match TRBD1 or TRBD2 (5 bases each). Germline assignment: CDR1 SEHNR and CDR2 FQNEAQ (reference sequence). Deletions cut 11 bases from V and 1 base from J, with 11 bases between. The CDR3 totals 12 residues. The CDR3 DNA reads TGTGCCGGGGGTAGAATCCAAGAGACCCAGTACTTC. Protein sequence: CAGGRIQETQYF.

This rearrangement joins TRBV6-1 to TRBJ2-7; D may match TRBD1 or TRBD2 (6 bases each). In germline, CDR1 is MNHNS, CDR2 SASEGT. V dropped 1 base and J dropped 2 bases, with 9 bases sitting between them. The CDR3 is 14 amino acids. The CDR3 DNA reads as TGTGCCAGCAGTGAAGTTCGGGGGCCCTACGAGCAGTACTTC. Its protein is CASSEVRGPYEQYF.

There are many counts of this clonotype. The V and J genes are TRBV9 and TRBJ2-3; 7 nucleotides agree with TRBD2. J lost 2 bases, V lost 5 bases, and 5 bases had no gene match. The CDR3 is made up of 14 amino acids. The V gene's germline CDR1 is SGDLS and CDR2 YYNGEE. The CDR3 DNA reads as TGTGCCAGCAGGCCGGGAGGTCACACAGATACGCAGTATTTT. As protein: CASRPGGHTDTQYF.

The chain is built from TRBV2 and TRBJ2-2, with 12 nucleotides matching TRBD1. The CDR3 is made up of 15 amino acids. In germline, CDR1 is SNHLY, CDR2 FYNNEI. V was clipped by 7 bases and J by 6 bases; unmatched bases: 6. CDR3 DNA: TGTGCCAGCATTTCGGGACAGGGGGCTGCCGGGGAGCTGTTTTTT. Its protein product is CASISGQGAAGELFF.

This clonotype showed up just a few times. This rearrangement joins TRBV5-1 to TRBJ2-2, with TRBD1 identical over 8 bases. The CDR3 is 16 residues long. V was clipped by 5 bases and J by 0 bases; unmatched bases: 6. CDR1 and CDR2 from the germline V gene are SGHRS and YFSETQ. The CDR3 is CASRKGTGANTGELFF. In DNA form, the CDR3 reads TGCGCCAGCAGGAAAGGGACAGGCGCGAACACCGGGGAGCTGTTTTTT. The entire variable domain, with the rest obtained from reference TRBV5-1 and TRBJ2-2, is as follows: KAGVTQTPRYLIKTRGQQVTLSCSPISGHRSVSWYQQTPGQGLQFLFEYFSETQRNKGNFPGRFSGRQFSNSRSEMNVSTLELGDSALYLCASRKGTGANTGELFFGEGSRLTVL.

This clonotype showed up just a few times. J is TRBJ2-7 and V is TRBV10-3; D is possibly TRBD1 or TRBD2 (5 bases each). The CDR3 consists of 14 residues. Trimming took 5 bases from V and 2 from J, leaving 13 bases between them. Germline V gives CDR1 ENHRY, CDR2 SYGVKD. The CDR3 here is CAISNRDGTYEQYF. Here the CDR3 DNA reads TGTGCCATCAGTAACCGGGACGGTACCTACGAGCAGTACTTC.

This clonotype was counted many times. The chain carries TRBV12-3 or TRBV12-4 and TRBJ2-2; weak D call: TRBD2 (7 bases). CDR3 length: 14 amino acids. V lost 7 bases to trimming and J lost 8 bases, with 17 bases between them. The CDR3 is CASTSEGGSGELFF. CDR3 DNA sequence: TGTGCCAGCACTTCAGAGGGGGGGTCTGGGGAGCTGTTTTTT.

This clonotype was observed a handful of times. This sequence joins TRBV7-3 and TRBJ2-3, with D unresolved. Trimming removed 5 bases from V and 1 base from J, with 13 bases in between. The germline CDR1 and CDR2 sequences are SGHTA and FQGTGA. The CDR3 length is 15 residues. CDR3 sequence reads: CASSPNWLRTDTQYF. CDR3 nucleotide sequence: TGTGCCAGCAGCCCGAACTGGTTACGCACAGATACGCAGTATTTT.

This clonotype was detected ten times or more. The chain employs TRBV5-1 and TRBJ2-7, with 7 positions matching TRBD2. Germline CDR1 is SGHRS and CDR2 is YFSETQ. Germline trimming cut 5 bases from V and 2 bases from J; bases unmatched to any gene: 7. This CDR3 has 14 residues. The CDR3 coding sequence is TGCGCCAGCAGTGAGGGAGGGCTGGCCTACGAGCAGTACTTC. Translating gives CASSEGGLAYEQYF.

CDR3 sequence (DNA): TGTGCCAGCAGTTACGGGCGGGATAGGAGAAACGAGCAGTACTTC. Protein: CASSYGRDRRNEQYF. The V gene is TRBV6-5, the J gene TRBJ2-7; tentatively, D is TRBD2 (6 bases). The CDR3 covers 15 residues. Germline V gene lookup returns CDR1 MNHEY and CDR2 SVGAGI. The V and J ends lost 2 bases and 5 bases respectively, with 16 bases between them.

This clonotype was detected a few times. The V gene is TRBV6-1, the J gene TRBJ2-5; 10 positions match TRBD2. With 6 bases clipped from V and 4 bases from J, the junction kept 8 bases outside the gene matches. CDR1 is MNHNS and CDR2 is SASEGT in the germline V gene. This CDR3 region has 15 residues. CDR3 DNA: TGTGCCAGCAGAGAAAGGTCTAGCGGGAGAGAGACCCAGTACTTC. Its protein product is CASRERSSGRETQYF.

The DNA for the CDR3 is TGCAGTGCTCCTCGTTCCGGGACAGGGGCCGGCTACAATGAGCAGTTCTTC. Encoded protein: CSAPRSGTGAGYNEQFF. V gene TRBV20-1 combines with J gene TRBJ2-1; 10 bases fit TRBD1. Trimming removed 5 bases from V and 3 bases from J; junction bases left unmatched: 13. There are 17 residues in the CDR3. Germline CDR1 is DFQATT and CDR2 is SNEGSKA (reference sequence).

This clonotype was counted ten times or more. The chain recombines TRBV3-1 with TRBJ2-7; TRBD2 agrees at 7 bases. CDR3 size: 14 residues. Looked up from germline, CDR1 is LGHDT and CDR2 is YNNKEL (reference sequence). Trimming removed 1 base from V and 2 bases from J; junction bases left unmatched: 2. The CDR3 here is CASSQGEGTYEQYF. The CDR3 DNA reads TGTGCCAGCAGCCAAGGGGAGGGCACCTACGAGCAGTACTTC.

Only a few counts were recorded for this clonotype. The chain joins TRBV4-1 to TRBJ1-5, with D tentatively TRBD1 (6 bases). This CDR3 region has 15 residues. V was shortened by 0 bases and J by 5 bases, with 11 bases between the two germline ends. CDR1 is MGHRA, CDR2 YSYEKL, per germline. CDR3 nucleotide sequence: TGCGCCAGCAGCCAAGAAAGGGGGGCCTATCAGCCCCAGCATTTT. Its translation is CASSQERGAYQPQHF.

The rearrangement joins TRBV12-3 or TRBV12-4 to TRBJ2-7; 8 bases map to TRBD1. After removal of 5 bases from V and 1 base from J, the junction contained 7 bases not matched to a gene. CDR3 length: 15 residues. The CDR3 DNA reads as TGTGCCAGCAGTCTACGGACAGGGACATCCTACGAGCAGTACTTC. Residues: CASSLRTGTSYEQYF.

This clonotype was detected only a few times. This rearrangement joins TRBV7-9 to TRBJ2-3, with 9 bases matching TRBD2. This CDR3 is built from 16 residues. In germline, CDR1 is SEHNR, CDR2 FQNEAQ (reference sequence). Germline trimming cut 6 bases from V and 2 bases from J; bases unmatched to any gene: 9. CDR3 in DNA: TGTGCCAGCAGTAAAGGAGCGGGGGGTACCACAGATACGCAGTATTTT. Translating it yields CASSKGAGGTTDTQYF.

This clonotype was seen more than once but under ten times. The chain uses TRBV30 and TRBJ2-4; perhaps TRBD2 as D (5 bases). The germline V and J ends were trimmed by 2 bases and 6 bases, with 11 bases remaining between them. The CDR3 runs 13 residues. The germline CDR1 and CDR2 sequences are GTSNPN and SVGIG (reference sequence). For the CDR3, the DNA is TGTGCCTGGAGTACGCGAGGACTAAACATTCAGTACTTC. Its protein is CAWSTRGLNIQYF.

This clonotype appeared a few times. The chain employs TRBV20-1 and TRBJ2-1, with 9 positions matching TRBD2. V trimming: 3 bases; J trimming: 9 bases; junction bases outside the gene matches: 12. CDR3 size: 15 residues. CDR1 is DFQATT and CDR2 is SNEGSKA in the germline V gene (reference sequence). The CDR3 region is CSASMLAGISAEQFF. CDR3 bases: TGCAGTGCTAGTATGCTAGCGGGAATATCGGCTGAGCAGTTCTTC.

This clonotype was seen ten or more times. This chain uses TRBV12-3 or TRBV12-4 with TRBJ1-2, with D unclear. The CDR3 totals 13 residues. The V and J ends lost 3 bases and 4 bases respectively, with 9 bases between them. This chain's CDR3 is CASSLVNGYGYTF. As DNA, the CDR3 is TGTGCCAGCAGTTTGGTGAATGGCTATGGCTACACCTTC.

CDR3 sequence: CASSQEGGPYNEQFF. The DNA of the CDR3 is TGCGCCAGCAGCCAAGAAGGCGGGCCCTACAATGAGCAGTTCTTC. This chain connects TRBV4-3 to TRBJ2-1; possible D gene TRBD2, 5 bases. The CDR3 sequence is 15 residues long. The V and J ends lost 0 bases and 2 bases respectively, with 8 bases between them. Looked up from germline, CDR1 is LGHNA and CDR2 is YSLEER.